The clone carrying this TCR beta chain is medium-sized by share. TCRdb recomputed calls from the multiplex PCR reads with MiXCR, one row per CDR3 protein. The data show around 700 distinct CDR3 sequences, with approximately 16% seen just once and 21% held by the top ten. What was sequenced was naive CD4+ T cells sorted from blood. As for subset: naive CD4+ T cells, CD4+CD45RA+CD25-. This TCR was recovered from a female donor with breast cancer.

The CDR3 region is CASGVGGTF. As DNA, the CDR3 is TGTGCCAGCGGGGTTGGAGGCACCTTC. The chain uses TRBV12-3 or TRBV12-4 and TRBJ1-2; no clear D gene. V gave up 8 bases and J gave up 13 bases, with 11 bases separating them. The CDR3 is 9 residues long.